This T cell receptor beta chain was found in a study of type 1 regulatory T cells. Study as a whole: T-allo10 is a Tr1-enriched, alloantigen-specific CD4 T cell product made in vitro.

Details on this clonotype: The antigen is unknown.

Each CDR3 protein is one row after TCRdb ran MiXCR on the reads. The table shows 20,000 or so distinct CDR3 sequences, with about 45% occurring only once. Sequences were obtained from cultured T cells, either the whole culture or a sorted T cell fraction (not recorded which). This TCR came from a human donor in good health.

CDR3 sequence reads: CASSLAISGEQYF. DNA of the CDR3: TGCGCCAGCAGCTTGGCCATAAGCGGCGAGCAGTACTTC. This rearrangement joins TRBV5-1 to TRBJ2-7; a possible D gene is TRBD2 (5 bases). V was trimmed by 0 bases and J by 6 bases, leaving 10 bases between them. The V gene's germline CDR1 is SGHRS and CDR2 YFSETQ. There are 13 residues in the CDR3.